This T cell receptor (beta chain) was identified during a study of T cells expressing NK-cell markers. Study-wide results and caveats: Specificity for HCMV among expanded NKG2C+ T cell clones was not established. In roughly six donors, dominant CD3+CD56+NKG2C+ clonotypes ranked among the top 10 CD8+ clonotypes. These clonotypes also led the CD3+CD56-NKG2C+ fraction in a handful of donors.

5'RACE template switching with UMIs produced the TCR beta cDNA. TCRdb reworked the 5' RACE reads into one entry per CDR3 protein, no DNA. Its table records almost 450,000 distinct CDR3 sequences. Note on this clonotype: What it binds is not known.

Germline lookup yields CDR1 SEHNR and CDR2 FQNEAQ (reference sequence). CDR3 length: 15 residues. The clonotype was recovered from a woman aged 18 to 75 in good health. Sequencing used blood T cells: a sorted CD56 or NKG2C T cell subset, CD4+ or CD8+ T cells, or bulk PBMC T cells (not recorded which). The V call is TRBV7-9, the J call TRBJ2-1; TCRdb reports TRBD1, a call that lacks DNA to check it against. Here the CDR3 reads CASSLAAGGANEQFF.